This T cell receptor (beta chain) emerged from a study of technical replicates of blood from a handful of donors. The CDR3 loop spans 15 amino acids. Germline loops: CDR1 MNHNY, CDR2 SVGAGI (reference sequence). Trimming shortened V by 2 bases and J by 3 bases, and 11 bases separated the two germline ends. The protocol was immunoSEQ multiplex PCR, while the TCRdb copy is restricted to in-frame clones and leaves out a portion. The table includes about 81,000 clones, about 96% detected once. What was sequenced was T cells isolated from PBMCs. This receptor was obtained from a human donor in good health. The genes are TRBV6-6 and TRBJ1-5; TRBD1 is a possible D gene (5 bases). The CDR3 DNA reads TGTGCCAGCAGTTACGGTGGGGGGAACAATCAGCCCCAGCATTTT. Amino acids: CASSYGGGNNQPQHF.